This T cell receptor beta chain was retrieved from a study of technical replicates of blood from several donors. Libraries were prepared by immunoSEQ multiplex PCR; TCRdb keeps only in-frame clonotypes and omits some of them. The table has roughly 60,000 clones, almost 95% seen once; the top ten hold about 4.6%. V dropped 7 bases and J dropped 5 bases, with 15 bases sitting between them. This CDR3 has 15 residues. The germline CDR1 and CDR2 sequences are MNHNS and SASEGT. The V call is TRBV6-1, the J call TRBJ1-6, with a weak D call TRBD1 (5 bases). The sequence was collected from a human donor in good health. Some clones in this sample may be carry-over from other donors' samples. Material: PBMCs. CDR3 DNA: TGTGCCAGCACCGCGGGGGACCGAGATAATTCACCCCTCCACTTT. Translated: CASTAGDRDNSPLHF.